This note documents a single T cell receptor (beta chain) sequence. The antigen remains undetermined. The data derive from a study of blood T cells in healthy people across ages. The study's findings and limits: The study found more naive CD4+ cells and higher diversity in long-lived than aged donors.

With a J-beta primer mix and a sample-barcoded 5' primer, a second PCR ran about 6 to 11 cycles. Each cDNA molecule was tagged by a template-switch adaptor with 12 random nucleotides. Any given sample supplied a minimum of 2.5 million CDR3-containing paired-end reads. TCRdb passed the 5' RACE reads through MiXCR, listing each CDR3 protein once. The sample carries about 1.4 million distinct CDR3 sequences, 45% to 70% recorded once. The CDR3 runs 19 residues. CDR1 and CDR2 (germline): DFQATT, SNEGSKA (reference sequence). Trimming left V 0 bases short and J 2 bases short, with 23 bases between. Isolated PBMCs totaled at least 6 million in each sample.

The chain links TRBV20-1 to TRBJ1-5; D is possibly TRBD1 (5 bases). The receptor comes from a man aged 18-30 years in good health. Specimen: blood. This CDR3 is CSARDLRDVLDGGNQPQHF. The DNA of the CDR3 is TGCAGTGCTAGAGATCTTCGGGACGTCCTCGACGGGGGCAATCAGCCCCAGCATTTT.